The clone carrying this T cell receptor (beta chain) was seen at least ten times. Its antigen is not known. This specimen belongs to a study of breast tumors, draining lymph nodes, adjacent tissues. Trimming removed 6 bases at V and 0 bases at J, with 15 bases between. CDR1 and CDR2 (germline): MNHEY, SVGEGT. This CDR3 is built from 15 residues. Samples came from axillary lymph nodes draining the breast cancer. TCRdb redid the calling of the multiplex PCR reads with MiXCR, one entry per CDR3 protein. There are under 150,000 distinct CDR3 sequences in the sample; roughly 20% occur only once, and 2% to 2.5% lies in the top ten. General study findings and limits: The lymph node origin of tumor T cells was framed as consistent with a hypothesis, not demonstrated. Tumor repertoires ranked between lymph nodes and nontumor tissue in diversity, with V and J gene preferences.

V and J are TRBV6-2 or TRBV6-3 and TRBJ2-7; no clear D. The sequenced sample consisted of axillary lymph node tissue. This clonotype was sampled from a female donor with breast cancer. Some clones in this sample may be carry-over from other donors' samples. DNA of the CDR3: TGTGCCAGCAGCCGCCTCCAAGCGCCCTCCTACGAGCAGTACTTC. This translates into CASSRLQAPSYEQYF.